The 13 T cell receptor beta chains in this list originate from one sample, sequenced in a study of T-cell reconstitution after alpha-beta-depleted transplantation in children. The authors prepared the TCRbeta library with unique molecular identifiers. TCRdb re-analysed the PCR reads in MiXCR, keeping a single row per CDR3 protein. This sample has more than 150,000 distinct CDR3 sequences, with about 6.4% found just once. The sequencing here drew on PBMCs from the stem cell graft donor, taken from the stem cell graft. These receptors were collected from a human donor who donated a stem cell graft to a child with Wiskott-Aldrich syndrome.

This clonotype has more than one count but fewer than ten. The chain has TRBV5-1 and TRBJ2-5; no clear D. Germline CDR1 SGHRS, CDR2 YFSETQ. The CDR3 length is 13 residues. V shed 3 bases and J shed 4 bases, with 10 bases lying between them. CDR3 nucleotide sequence: TGCGCCAGCAGCTCCACTTCTAGAGAGACCCAGTACTTC. It translates to CASSSTSRETQYF.

This clonotype occurred a few times. The chain's CDR3 is CASSPRGDTDEKLFF. CDR3 coding DNA: TGTGCCAGCTCACCACGGGGAGATACCGATGAAAAACTGTTTTTT. The chain couples TRBV18 to TRBJ1-4; D not certain. From germline, CDR1 is KGHSH and CDR2 LQKENI. This CDR3 is built from 15 residues. V was shortened by 1 base and J by 6 bases, with 12 bases between the two germline ends.

The table lists this clonotype with a count of one. The chain couples TRBV28 to TRBJ2-7; D perhaps matches TRBD1 (5 bases). The CDR3 runs to 14 residues. The V end lost 7 bases, the J end lost 0 bases, and 13 bases lay between the germline ends. In germline, CDR1 is MDHEN, CDR2 SYDVKM. This CDR3 reads CASTPDTNSYEQYF. The CDR3, as DNA: TGTGCCAGCACCCCGGACACAAACTCCTACGAGCAGTACTTC.

The table lists this clonotype with many counts. V and J are TRBV5-1 and TRBJ2-7; tentatively, D is TRBD1 or TRBD2 (5 bases each). Germline-derived CDR1 and CDR2 are SGHRS and YFSETQ. Trimming took off 4 bases at V and 0 bases at J, with 11 bases between the two ends. This CDR3 is built from 14 residues. The CDR3 bases are TGCGCCAGCAGCCCCGGGGCCAACTCCTACGAGCAGTACTTC. Translating it yields CASSPGANSYEQYF. Together with reference TRBV5-1 and TRBJ2-7, the CDR3 gives the full variable domain: KAGVTQTPRYLIKTRGQQVTLSCSPISGHRSVSWYQQTPGQGLQFLFEYFSETQRNKGNFPGRFSGRQFSNSRSEMNVSTLELGDSALYLCASSPGANSYEQYFGPGTRLTVT.

This clonotype was picked up many times. V usage is TRBV27 and J usage is TRBJ2-1; 11 bases line up with TRBD2. Germline assignment: CDR1 MNHEY and CDR2 SMNVEV (reference sequence). The CDR3 extends over 16 amino acids. V gave up 6 bases and J gave up 4 bases; unmatched junction bases: 8. The CDR3 spells CASRLAGGQAYNEQFF. CDR3 sequence (DNA): TGTGCCAGCAGGTTAGCGGGAGGGCAAGCGTACAATGAGCAGTTCTTC.

This clonotype appeared many times. V is TRBV20-1 and J is TRBJ2-3; TRBD2 aligns across 9 bases. In germline, CDR1 is DFQATT, CDR2 SNEGSKA (reference sequence). V gave up 2 bases and J gave up 2 bases; unmatched junction bases: 2. This CDR3 contains 14 residues. The CDR3 DNA follows: TGCAGTGCTAGAAGACTAGCGGACACAGATACGCAGTATTTT. Amino acid sequence: CSARRLADTDTQYF.

This clonotype came up a few times. The chain has TRBV28 and TRBJ1-1; a weak D match, TRBD1 (6 bases). Germline CDR1 MDHEN, CDR2 SYDVKM. The CDR3 loop spans 15 amino acids. The germline V and J ends were trimmed by 6 bases and 1 base, with 15 bases remaining between them. This CDR3 is CASRSSGTRNTEAFF. The CDR3 DNA follows: TGTGCCAGCAGATCATCCGGGACAAGGAACACTGAAGCTTTCTTT.

This clonotype occurred many times. This rearrangement joins TRBV12-3 or TRBV12-4 to TRBJ2-1; TRBD2 agrees at 8 bases. The CDR3 totals 16 residues. V lost 5 bases to trimming and J lost 0 bases; unmatched junction nucleotides: 6. DNA of the CDR3: TGTGCCAGCAGTCTCTTAGCGGGAAGCTCCTACAATGAGCAGTTCTTC. Amino acids: CASSLLAGSSYNEQFF.

V is TRBV7-9 and J is TRBJ2-2; 7 bases fit TRBD2. The CDR3 has 15 amino acids. After removal of 5 bases from V and 4 bases from J, the junction contained 7 bases not matched to a gene. The germline V gene has CDR1 SEHNR and CDR2 FQNEAQ (reference sequence). DNA of the CDR3: TGTGCCAGCAGCCCGCGGGGAGGGAGCACCGGGGAGCTGTTTTTT. As protein: CASSPRGGSTGELFF.

The chain joins TRBV20-1 to TRBJ1-3; D is perhaps TRBD1 (5 bases). In germline, CDR1 is DFQATT, CDR2 SNEGSKA (reference sequence). V lost 2 bases, J lost 1 base, and 12 bases lay in between. There are 15 residues in the CDR3. The CDR3: CSARSGRGSGNTIYF. The CDR3 DNA sequence: TGCAGTGCTAGAAGTGGGAGGGGATCTGGAAACACCATATATTTT.

The V call is TRBV9, the J call TRBJ2-1, with D hard to call. V was pared by 0 bases and J by 2 bases, with 9 bases between. The CDR3 is made up of 15 amino acids. Germline V CDR1 and CDR2: SGDLS, YYNGEE. DNA for the CDR3: TGTGCCAGCAGCGTAGACATCCAGACCTACAATGAGCAGTTCTTC. It is translated as CASSVDIQTYNEQFF. The variable domain in full, completed from reference TRBV9 and TRBJ2-1, reads DSGVTQTPKHLITATGQRVTLRCSPRSGDLSVYWYQQSLDQGLQFLIQYYNGEERAKGNILERFSAQQFPDLHSELNLSSLELGDSALYFCASSVDIQTYNEQFFGPGTRLTVL.

This clonotype was recorded many times. V usage is TRBV20-1 and J usage is TRBJ2-3; D is undetermined. Trimming removed 0 bases at V and 6 bases at J, with 16 bases between. CDR1 and CDR2 from the germline V gene are DFQATT and SNEGSKA (reference sequence). The CDR3 spans 15 residues. The CDR3 nucleotides read TGCAGTGCTAGAGATTATAAGAGGCCCCTCGATACGCAGTATTTT. Amino acids: CSARDYKRPLDTQYF.

This clonotype was counted a few times. The V gene is TRBV10-2, the J gene TRBJ2-7, with no clear D. CDR1 is WSHSY and CDR2 is SAAADI in the germline V gene. Trimming removed 5 bases at V and 2 bases at J, with 16 bases between. The CDR3 runs to 15 residues. The CDR3 DNA reads as TGCGCCAGCAGTTTTCCCCAAGACACTACCTACGAGCAGTACTTC. Protein product: CASSFPQDTTYEQYF.